This T cell receptor (beta chain) comes out of a study of cytomegalovirus exposure and HLA in healthy donors. Primers: 60 Vbeta forward and 13 Jbeta reverse. Generated by immunoSEQ multiplex PCR, the TCRdb table keeps only in-frame clones and is missing some. In all, the sample yields about 65,000 clones. This CDR3 is 13 amino acids long. The V end was cut by 6 bases, the J end by 3 bases, with 12 bases between. Germline V gene lookup returns CDR1 SGHKS and CDR2 YYEKEE (reference sequence). The specimen was PBMCs. The sequence was obtained from a boy aged 10-17 years in good health and CMV-seronegative. The chain is built from TRBV5-5 and TRBJ1-2; a possible D gene is TRBD1 (6 bases). The CDR3 here is CASIAQGHYGYTF. The DNA of the CDR3 is TGTGCCAGCATCGCACAGGGTCACTATGGCTACACCTTC.